This paragraph reports one TCR beta chain. The antigen remains undetermined. This entry belongs to a study of response to subunit inactivated influenza vaccine. From germline, CDR1 is LNHNV and CDR2 YYDKDF (reference sequence). The CDR3 totals 16 residues. V was pared by 0 bases and J by 4 bases, with 12 bases between. General study results and limits: It was the authors' suggestion that each seasonal influenza vaccination recruits few new T cells.

TCRdb reanalysed the RT-PCR reads using MiXCR and keeps one entry per CDR3 protein. The table includes roughly 650,000 distinct CDR3 sequences, around 14% detected once. The sample here was PBMCs from blood, taken about 12 days after vaccination. The TCR was taken from a man aged 45-65 years who received an inactivated influenza vaccine. V usage is TRBV15 and J usage is TRBJ1-4, with D possibly matching TRBD1 (5 bases). The CDR3 spells CATSRDLDSRNEKLFF. Here the CDR3 DNA reads TGTGCCACCAGCAGAGATCTCGACAGTCGTAATGAAAAACTGTTTTTT.